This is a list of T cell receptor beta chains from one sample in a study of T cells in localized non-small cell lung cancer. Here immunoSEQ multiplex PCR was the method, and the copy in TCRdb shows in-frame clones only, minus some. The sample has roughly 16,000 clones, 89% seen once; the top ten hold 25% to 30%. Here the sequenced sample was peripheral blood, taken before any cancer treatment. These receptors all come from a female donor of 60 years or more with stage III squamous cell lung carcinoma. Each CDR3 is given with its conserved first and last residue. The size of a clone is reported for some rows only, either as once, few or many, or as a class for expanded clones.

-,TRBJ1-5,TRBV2,CASSLGARSGPQHF
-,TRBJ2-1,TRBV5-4,CASSLAVRGAQLEQFF
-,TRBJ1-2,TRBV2,CASNTGQGLYGYTF
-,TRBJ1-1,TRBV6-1,CASSETWGLRTEAFF
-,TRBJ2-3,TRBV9,CASSVDNGGTTDTQYF
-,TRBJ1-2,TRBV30,CAWSVSNRGGYTF
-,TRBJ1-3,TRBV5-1,CASSEGTGNTIYF
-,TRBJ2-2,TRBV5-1,CASSLELAAGELFF
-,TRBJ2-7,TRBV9,CASSLGGQGYEQYF
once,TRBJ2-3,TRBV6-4,CASSDSLTLLESGTQYF
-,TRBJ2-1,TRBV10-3,CAIKWTGGLNEQFF
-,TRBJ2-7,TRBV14,CASSRTYGTVYRQYF
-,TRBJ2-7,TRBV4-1,CASSQDLSGRFYEQYF
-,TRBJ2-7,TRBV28,CASSVSGRVGQYF
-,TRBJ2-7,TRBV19,CASRTRGQSEQYF
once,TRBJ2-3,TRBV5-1,CASSSPGTGDSDTQYF
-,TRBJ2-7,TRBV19,CASSIGTSGAYEQYF
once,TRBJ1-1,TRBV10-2,CASTATSNTEAFF
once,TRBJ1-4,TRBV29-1,CSVENGEKLFF
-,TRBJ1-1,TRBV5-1,CASSSTRANTEAFF
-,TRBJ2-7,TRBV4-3,CASSQPGQGFERQYF
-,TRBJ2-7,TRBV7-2,CASSFGGSNHEQYF
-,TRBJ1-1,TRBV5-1,CASSLGGRGLQEGFF
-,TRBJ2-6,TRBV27,CASSQWGGGANVLTF
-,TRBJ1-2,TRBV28,CATLLRINYGYTF
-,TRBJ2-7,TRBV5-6,CASSPTSGTPLEQYF
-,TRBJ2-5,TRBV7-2,CASSWGQETQYF
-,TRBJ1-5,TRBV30,CAWSVPGQPQHF
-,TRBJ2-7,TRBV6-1,CASTSLFVHEQYF
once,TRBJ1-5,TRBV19,CASSLYRDNQPQHF
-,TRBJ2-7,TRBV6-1,CASSERFGDRGRYSSYEQYF
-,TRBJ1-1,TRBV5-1,CASSYRVSGSLNTEAFF
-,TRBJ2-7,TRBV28,CASTGQLYEQYF
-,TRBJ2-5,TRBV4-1,CASSQDLAGGETQYF
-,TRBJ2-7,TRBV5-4,CASSAQGGSYEQYF
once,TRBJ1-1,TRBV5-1,CASSLGENTEAFF
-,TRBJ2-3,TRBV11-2,CASSLGGQGRPTDTQYF
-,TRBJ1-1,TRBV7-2,CASSWGTAANTEAFF
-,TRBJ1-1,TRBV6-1,CASTSSMAGHTEAFF
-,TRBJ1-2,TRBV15,CATSRGQGDGYTF
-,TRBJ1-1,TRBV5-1,CASSLDRAQNTEAFF
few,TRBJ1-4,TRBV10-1,CASSLQTF
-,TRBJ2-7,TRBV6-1,CASSEGAGEGEYEQYF
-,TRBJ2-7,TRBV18,CASSPLRAASSYEQYF
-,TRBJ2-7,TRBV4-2,CASSQDRASYEQYF
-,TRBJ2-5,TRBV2,CASSESGTRETQYF
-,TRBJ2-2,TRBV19,CASSILGQGAVNTGELFF
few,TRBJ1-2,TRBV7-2,CASSEDREGGYTF
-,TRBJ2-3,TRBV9,CASGFGGDSTDTQYF
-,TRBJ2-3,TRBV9,CASSPNTDTQYF
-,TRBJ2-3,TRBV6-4,CASSETGGESDTQYF
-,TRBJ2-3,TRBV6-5,CASGRSDTQYF
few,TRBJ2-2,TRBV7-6,CASSFYPAGGTSTGELFF
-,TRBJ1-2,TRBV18,CASSPLPGQSYGYTF